This TCR beta chain was identified in a study of blood T cell repertoires in COVID-19. In its sample, this clone ranks as medium-sized. Trimming took 5 bases from V and 9 from J; bases not matched to a gene: 12. Germline V lookup: CDR1 KGHDR, CDR2 SFDVKD. The CDR3 totals 15 residues. In the original workflow: Estimation of nucleated cell counts was performed using reference gene primer amplification. The protocol was immunoSEQ multiplex PCR, while the TCRdb copy is restricted to in-frame clones and leaves out a portion. V and J calls and clone size are as listed in that table; D and trimming were resolved from the DNA. The top ten hold 1.5% to 2% of the sample, which has about 180,000 clones, 80% to 90% seen once.

The sample comprised peripheral blood. The J gene is TRBJ2-1, the V gene TRBV24-1; 7 bases line up with TRBD1. This TCR derives from a man between 18 and 35 years old who had recovered from COVID-19. The CDR3 protein is CATSGPLTGPSEQFF. The DNA for the CDR3 is TGTGCCACCAGTGGCCCCTTGACAGGGCCTAGTGAGCAGTTCTTC.